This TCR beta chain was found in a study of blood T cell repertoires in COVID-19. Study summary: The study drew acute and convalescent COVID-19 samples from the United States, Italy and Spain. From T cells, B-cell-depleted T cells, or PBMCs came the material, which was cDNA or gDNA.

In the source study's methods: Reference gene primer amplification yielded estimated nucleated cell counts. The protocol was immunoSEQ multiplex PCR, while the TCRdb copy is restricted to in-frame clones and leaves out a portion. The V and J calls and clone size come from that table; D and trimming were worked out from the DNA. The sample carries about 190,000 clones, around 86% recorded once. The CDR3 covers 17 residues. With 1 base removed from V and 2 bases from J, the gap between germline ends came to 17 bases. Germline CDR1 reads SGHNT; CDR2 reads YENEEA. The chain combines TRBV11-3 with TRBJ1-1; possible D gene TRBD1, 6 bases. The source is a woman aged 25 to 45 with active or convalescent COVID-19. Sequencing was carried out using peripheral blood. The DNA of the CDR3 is TGTGCCAGCAGCTTAGGGCCCCGGGGACAAATTAACACTGAAGCTTTCTTT. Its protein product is CASSLGPRGQINTEAFF.